What follows describes a single T cell receptor (beta chain). Only in-frame clones appear in the TCRdb table, and some are missing; sequencing was by immunoSEQ multiplex PCR. Among around 200,000 clones listed, approximately 90% were seen once. This CDR3 comprises 16 residues. V lost 5 bases and J lost 5; bases outside the gene matches: 7. Germline V lookup: CDR1 SGHTA, CDR2 FQGTGA. The participants were between about 18 and 90 years old and came from 24 US areas. The data belong to a study of blood T cell repertoires in COVID-19. Across the whole study: PBMCs, B-cell-depleted T cells, or T cells were the source of the cDNA or gDNA that made up the material.

This sequence originates from a woman aged 30 to 39 who had recovered from COVID-19. The J gene is TRBJ2-1, the V gene TRBV7-3, with 12 nucleotides matching TRBD2. Sequenced sample: PBMCs or T cells enriched from blood (not recorded which). This chain's CDR3 is CASSPGWTSGDNEQFF. In nucleotides, the CDR3 is TGTGCCAGCAGCCCCGGTTGGACTAGCGGGGACAATGAGCAGTTCTTC.